The rows below give T cell receptor beta chains drawn from one sample of a study of PD-1 blockade in classical Hodgkin lymphoma. The data were produced by immunoSEQ multiplex PCR, yet TCRdb's version contains in-frame clones alone and is incomplete. In the table there are roughly 100,000 clones, about 92% of which are singletons. The sequenced sample was peripheral blood mononuclear cells (PBMCs), obtained before the fourth cycle of nivolumab. The receptor set was obtained from a human donor with classical Hodgkin lymphoma. Both conserved end residues are part of each CDR3. Each record gives: J gene, V gene, CDR3 protein.

J gene: TRBJ2-1
V gene: TRBV28
CDR3 protein: CASSPGGENEQFF

J gene: TRBJ2-1
V gene: TRBV7-3
CDR3 protein: CASSPPGGEALNEQFF

J gene: TRBJ1-3
V gene: TRBV10-3
CDR3 protein: CAILSSSGNTIYF

J gene: TRBJ2-7
V gene: TRBV27
CDR3 protein: CASRLNSYEQYF

J gene: TRBJ2-2
V gene: TRBV7-7
CDR3 protein: CASSPGAVANTGELFF

J gene: TRBJ1-2
V gene: TRBV2
CDR3 protein: CASRGLIGGYTF

J gene: TRBJ2-7
V gene: TRBV19
CDR3 protein: CASSNTGVYEQYF

J gene: TRBJ2-3
V gene: TRBV19
CDR3 protein: CASSMGGGTTSGTDTQYF

J gene: TRBJ2-1
V gene: TRBV2
CDR3 protein: CASRESGVLGYNEQFF

J gene: TRBJ1-1
V gene: TRBV30
CDR3 protein: CAWATGNTEAFF

J gene: TRBJ1-1
V gene: TRBV18
CDR3 protein: CASSDAAGSNEAFF

J gene: TRBJ2-5
V gene: TRBV19
CDR3 protein: CASSMQGTQYF

J gene: TRBJ2-1
V gene: TRBV19
CDR3 protein: CASVGRFNEQFF

J gene: TRBJ1-5
V gene: TRBV18
CDR3 protein: CASSPTGRQPQHF

J gene: TRBJ2-3
V gene: TRBV7-6
CDR3 protein: CASSSGQGGPDTQYF

J gene: TRBJ2-7
V gene: TRBV28
CDR3 protein: CASSSRRDRGYEQYF

J gene: TRBJ2-6
V gene: TRBV2
CDR3 protein: CASSARGLSGANVLTF

J gene: TRBJ1-2
V gene: TRBV6-1
CDR3 protein: CASSEGTVIYGYTF

J gene: TRBJ2-7
V gene: TRBV5-1
CDR3 protein: CASSFGPYIGQENKQYF

J gene: TRBJ2-7
V gene: TRBV14
CDR3 protein: CASSQDLGTGPYEQYF

J gene: TRBJ1-5
V gene: TRBV6-6
CDR3 protein: CASSYSTENQPQHF

J gene: TRBJ1-2
V gene: TRBV5-1
CDR3 protein: CASSLGGNYGYTF

J gene: TRBJ2-1
V gene: TRBV11-2
CDR3 protein: CASSPLPGGREGFF

J gene: TRBJ2-7
V gene: TRBV6-1
CDR3 protein: CASILAVPYEQYF

J gene: TRBJ1-3
V gene: TRBV27
CDR3 protein: CASSLFGRAGNTTYF

J gene: .
V gene: TRBV5-1
CDR3 protein: CASRQGSSYEQYF

J gene: TRBJ2-7
V gene: TRBV5-5
CDR3 protein: CASSPIQQGYEQYF

J gene: TRBJ2-7
V gene: TRBV6-5
CDR3 protein: CASSYSVTSSYEQYF

J gene: TRBJ1-1
V gene: TRBV11-2
CDR3 protein: CASSLDRGGDTEAFF

J gene: TRBJ1-1
V gene: TRBV21-1
CDR3 protein: CASSKWGGRMNTEAFF

J gene: TRBJ1-2
V gene: TRBV25-1
CDR3 protein: CATLGALQGFRVGYTF

J gene: TRBJ1-3
V gene: TRBV28
CDR3 protein: CASSRGRLLFSGNTIYF

J gene: TRBJ1-2
V gene: TRBV27
CDR3 protein: CATLKGWGYTF

J gene: TRBJ2-7
V gene: TRBV19
CDR3 protein: CASSPGAYEQYF

J gene: TRBJ1-1
V gene: TRBV9
CDR3 protein: CASSAKTGENTEAFF

J gene: TRBJ2-3
V gene: TRBV7-2
CDR3 protein: CASGKGGSTDTQYF